Sequencing of this T cell receptor (beta chain) was carried out in a study of T cell repertoires in cytomegalovirus infection. Study context: It was the public TCR beta signatures that indicated both CMV infection and matching HLA type.

As regards this clonotype: Its specificity is unknown.

Findings and limits, study-wide: Totalled public TCR beta family frequency picked out people who carried CMV plus the relevant HLA. What dominated the ex vivo response were HLA-C-restricted CMV-specific TCR beta clonotypes.

TCRdb re-called the reads through MiXCR, storing one row per CDR3 protein. This repertoire shows around 350,000 distinct CDR3 sequences, 15% to 20% found once; its top ten account for roughly 9%. This CDR3 comprises 13 residues. Trimming stripped 3 bases from V and 7 bases from J, with 10 bases between. The sequencing sample was made of PBMCs. The chain recombines TRBV12-3 or TRBV12-4 with TRBJ1-5, with D perhaps matching TRBD1 (6 bases). The receptor was derived from a human donor in good health (CMV status not recorded). Some clones in this sample may be carry-over from other donors' samples. The CDR3 reads CASSFRGRQPQHF. CDR3 bases: TGTGCCAGCAGTTTCAGGGGTCGGCAGCCCCAGCATTTT.